This TCR beta chain was sequenced during a study of molecular identifiers for immune sequencing clone quantification. From the PCR reads, TCRdb called clonotypes with MiXCR, one entry per CDR3 protein. In the table there are approximately 680,000 distinct CDR3 sequences, around 25% of which are singletons. About this clonotype itself: The conserved final phenylalanine or tryptophan is absent from the CDR3, which likely points to a read error.

Input material: naive CD8+ T cells from blood, with Jurkat cell RNA spiked in. Documented subset: FACS-sorted CD8+CD4-CCR7+CD45RA+ naive T cells. The receptor was isolated from a human donor in good health. Some libraries in this study had Jurkat cell RNA spiked in.

CDR3 in DNA: TGTGCTAGTGGTTTGCAAGCCCTACTAGCGCCTACCTACAATGAGCAGTTCCTC. Translating gives CASGLQALLAPTYNEQFL. This chain uses TRBV12-5 with TRBJ2-1; 7 bases are shared with TRBD2. The CDR3 has 18 residues. V lost 2 bases and J lost 2; bases outside the gene matches: 12. Germline assignment: CDR1 LGHNT and CDR2 FRNRAP.